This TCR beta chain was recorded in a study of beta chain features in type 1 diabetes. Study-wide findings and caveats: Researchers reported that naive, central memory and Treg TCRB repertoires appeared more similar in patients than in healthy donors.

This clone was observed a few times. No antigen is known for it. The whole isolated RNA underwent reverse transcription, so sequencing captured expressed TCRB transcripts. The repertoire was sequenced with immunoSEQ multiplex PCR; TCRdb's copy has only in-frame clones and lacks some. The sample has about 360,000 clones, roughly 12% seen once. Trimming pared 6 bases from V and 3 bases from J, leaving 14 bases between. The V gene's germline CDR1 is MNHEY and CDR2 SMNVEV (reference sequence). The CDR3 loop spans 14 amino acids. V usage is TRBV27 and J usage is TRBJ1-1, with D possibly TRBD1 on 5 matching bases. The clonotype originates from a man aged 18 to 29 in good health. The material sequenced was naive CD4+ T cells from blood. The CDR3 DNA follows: TGTGCCAGCAGCTCGCCGTGGGGCCACACTGAAGCTTTCTTT. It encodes CASSSPWGHTEAFF.